This T cell receptor (beta chain) was observed in a study of blood T cell repertoires in COVID-19 (dated by TCRdb to 2018 to 2021). Concerning the study at large: The collaborator samples originated in the United States, Italy and Spain and spanned the acute and convalescent phases of COVID-19. The material from the prospective study consisted of cDNA or gDNA derived from T cells, B-cell-depleted T cells, or PBMCs. Subjects who had been exposed to COVID-19, were actively infected with it, or had recovered from it provided the deeply sampled blood TCRbeta repertoires that made up the dataset. The repertoires were released in a freely available public database intended as a resource for research on the immune response to SARS-CoV-2. The samples were drawn from the first 160 participants of the ongoing ImmuneRACE study and from about 1,200 subjects provided by 6 global collaborators. The sample metadata nearly always contained a de-identified subject ID, COVID-19 status, age in years and sex. Where available, HLA class I and class II types were taken from metadata supplied by the sample provider and were not determined by assay-based typing.

Results and caveats for the whole study, not just this receptor: How much clinical and demographic metadata was included differed by source and by participant, and the metadata was provided uncurated.

The immunoSEQ Assay, a bias-controlled multiplex PCR, was used to amplify TCRbeta CDR3 regions from genomic DNA. In the paper's pipeline: The number of nucleated cells in each sample was estimated from the amplification of reference gene primers within the assay. Sequence reads were collapsed and filtered to measure the absolute abundance of every unique TCRbeta CDR3 rearrangement. For each sample, productive Simpson clonality was calculated by taking the square root of Simpson's diversity index across productive rearrangements. The immuneACCESS repertoire file appears here via TCRdb, limited to in-frame rearrangements. These files lack a portion of the clones; in checked studies, under half of the deficit traces to unresolved V genes, and the cause of the others is not known. V and J calls and clone size come straight from that table; D and trimming were deduced from the DNA. The sample yields a few hundred thousand clones; more than 70% were counted once. Approximately 8.1% of the sample lies in the top ten.

Samples from volunteer blood donors who had recovered from COVID-19 were contributed by a second Seattle source. Collaborating institutions collected whole blood in K2EDTA tubes following their own protocols. For TCRbeta analysis, collaborator samples were shipped as frozen whole blood, as isolated PBMCs, or as DNA extracted from either sample type. Note on this clone: Its antigen remains unidentified. Base qualities are not recorded, but no much larger clone differs from it by a single base.

Including cysteine and phenylalanine, the CDR3 has 15 amino acids. The retained sequence is limited to the CDR3, 45 bases, with the frame set at the first base. Trimming takes 6 bases off V and 5 bases off J; junction bases not matched to a gene: 8. CDR1 and CDR2 are drawn from the germline V gene: SGHVS, FQNEAQ. This sequence uses TRBV7-8 and TRBJ2-7; 12 central bases correspond to TRBD1. The TCR originated in a woman between 50 and 59 years old who had recovered from COVID-19. Material for sequencing was peripheral blood. At the DNA level, the sequence is TGTGCCAGCAGGCCGAGGGACAGGGGGCGACACGAGCAGTACTTC. Translated, this gives CASRPRDRGRHEQYF.